This note documents a single T cell receptor beta chain sequence. Its matching antigen is unknown. Researchers ran the PCR with 60 Vbeta and 13 Jbeta primers. Generated by immunoSEQ multiplex PCR, the TCRdb table keeps only in-frame clones and is missing some. This table holds roughly 61,000 clones, 80% found once. This sample is drawn from a study of cytomegalovirus exposure and HLA in healthy donors. Study-level results: The authors excluded some V segments, including TRBV6-2 and TRBV6-3, as indistinguishable. In vitro testing confirmed a few CMV-associated chains as specific for CMV antigens.

Unmatched junction bases numbered 3, after V lost 1 base and J lost 3 bases. The CDR3 runs 15 residues. Germline lookup yields CDR1 MNHNS and CDR2 SASEGT. The sample taken for sequencing was PBMCs. This TCR was recovered from a male donor in good health and CMV-seronegative. This sequence joins TRBV6-1 and TRBJ2-4, with 7 bases fitting TRBD1. CDR3 in DNA: TGTGCCAGCAGTGAAGGGCGACAGGGCAAAAACATTCAGTACTTC. It codes for CASSEGRQGKNIQYF.